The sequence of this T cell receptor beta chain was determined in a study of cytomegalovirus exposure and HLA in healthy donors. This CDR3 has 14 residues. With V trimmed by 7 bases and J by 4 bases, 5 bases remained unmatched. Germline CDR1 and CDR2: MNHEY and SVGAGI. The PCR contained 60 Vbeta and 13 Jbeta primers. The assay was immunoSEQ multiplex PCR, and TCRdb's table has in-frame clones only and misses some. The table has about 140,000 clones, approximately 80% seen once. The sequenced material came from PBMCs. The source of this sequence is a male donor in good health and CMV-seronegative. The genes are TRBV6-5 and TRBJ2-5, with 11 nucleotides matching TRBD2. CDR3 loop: CASTASGGRETQYF. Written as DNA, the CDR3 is TGTGCCAGCACTGCTAGCGGGGGGCGAGAGACCCAGTACTTC.